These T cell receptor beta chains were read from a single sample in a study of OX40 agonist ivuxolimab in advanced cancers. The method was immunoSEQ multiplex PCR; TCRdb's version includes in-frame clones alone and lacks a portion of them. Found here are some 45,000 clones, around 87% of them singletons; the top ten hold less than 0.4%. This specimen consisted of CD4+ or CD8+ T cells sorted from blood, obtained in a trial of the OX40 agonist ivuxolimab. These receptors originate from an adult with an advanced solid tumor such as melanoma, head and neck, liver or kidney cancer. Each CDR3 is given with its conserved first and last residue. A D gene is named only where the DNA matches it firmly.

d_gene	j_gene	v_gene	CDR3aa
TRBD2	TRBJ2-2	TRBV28	CASSTSGKARTGELFF
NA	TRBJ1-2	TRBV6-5	CASSLAVYGYTF
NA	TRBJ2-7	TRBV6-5	CASSYSGRHYEQYF
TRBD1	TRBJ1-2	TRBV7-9	CASRPGGSDGYTF
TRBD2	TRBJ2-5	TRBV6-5	CASSSGGRETQYF
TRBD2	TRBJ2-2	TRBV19	CASRIAGAGNTGELFF
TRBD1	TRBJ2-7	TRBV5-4	CASSLDRGRRYF
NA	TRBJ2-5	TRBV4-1	CASSQGRGVQETQYF
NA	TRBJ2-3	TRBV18	CASSPPSQTTDTQYF
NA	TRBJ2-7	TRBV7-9	CASSRDAVYEQYF
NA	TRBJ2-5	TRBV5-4	CASSSAGQTETQYF
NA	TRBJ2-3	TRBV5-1	CASSYLDAPQYF
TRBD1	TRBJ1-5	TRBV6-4	CASSDSQGALNQPQHF
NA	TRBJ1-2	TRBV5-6	CASSLVGKDSSNYGYTF
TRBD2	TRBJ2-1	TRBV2	CASSAPPSGSYNEQFF
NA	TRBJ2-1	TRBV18	CASSTGSHNEQFF
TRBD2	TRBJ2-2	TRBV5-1	CASSPSAGGNTGELFF
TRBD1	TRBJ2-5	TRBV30	CAWRAPGQQETQYF
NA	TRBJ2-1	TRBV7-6	CASSLGAWQGTRNEQFF
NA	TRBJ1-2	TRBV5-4	CASRIQGLNGYTF
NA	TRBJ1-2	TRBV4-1	CASSQINRADYGFGYTF
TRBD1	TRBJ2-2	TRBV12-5	CASGLQGAGELFF
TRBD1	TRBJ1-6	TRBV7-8	CASSSDRDSSPLHF
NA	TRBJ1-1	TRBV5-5	CASSAGQFEAFF
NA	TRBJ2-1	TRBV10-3	CAITPAENNEQFF